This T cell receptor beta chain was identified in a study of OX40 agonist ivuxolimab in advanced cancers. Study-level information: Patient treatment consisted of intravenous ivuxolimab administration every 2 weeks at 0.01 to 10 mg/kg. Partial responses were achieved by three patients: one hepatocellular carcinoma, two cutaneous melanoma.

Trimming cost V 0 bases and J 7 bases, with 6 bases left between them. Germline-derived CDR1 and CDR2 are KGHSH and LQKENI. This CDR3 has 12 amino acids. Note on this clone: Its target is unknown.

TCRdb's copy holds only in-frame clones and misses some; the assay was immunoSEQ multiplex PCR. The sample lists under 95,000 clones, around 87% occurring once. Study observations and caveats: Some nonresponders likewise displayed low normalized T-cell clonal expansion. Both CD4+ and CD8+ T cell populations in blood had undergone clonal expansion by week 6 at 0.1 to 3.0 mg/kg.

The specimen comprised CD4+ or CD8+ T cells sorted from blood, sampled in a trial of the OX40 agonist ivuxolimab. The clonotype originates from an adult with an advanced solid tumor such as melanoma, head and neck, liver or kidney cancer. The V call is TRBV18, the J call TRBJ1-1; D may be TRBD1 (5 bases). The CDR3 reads CASSPPGGEAFF. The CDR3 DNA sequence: TGTGCCAGCTCACCACCGGGGGGTGAAGCTTTCTTT. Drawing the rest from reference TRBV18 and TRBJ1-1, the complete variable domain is NAGVMQNPRHLVRRRGQEARLRCSPMKGHSHVYWYRQLPEEGLKFMVYLQKENIIDESGMPKERFSAEFPKEGPSILRIQQVVRGDSAAYFCASSPPGGEAFFGQGTRLTVV.